The 21 T cell receptor beta chains below all came from one sample that was sequenced in a study of neurological immune-mediated disorders. A single record per CDR3 protein comes from TCRdb applying MiXCR to the 5' RACE reads. The sample carries tens of thousands of distinct CDR3 sequences, approximately 4.1% recorded once. Sequencing used PBMCs. The source of these receptors is a young man with multiple sclerosis.

This clonotype was detected only a few times. At one end the junction does not follow the germline gene, possibly because of a read error. The rearrangement links TRBV6-1 to TRBJ2-6, with D possibly TRBD1 on 5 matching bases. The germline V gene encodes CDR1 MNHNS and CDR2 SASEGT. The CDR3 extends over 15 amino acids. This CDR3 is CASSEDNSGAKVLTF. The CDR3 bases are TGTGCCAGCAGTGAGGACAACTCTGGGGCCAAAGTCCTGACTTTC.

This clonotype was seen at least ten times. The chain employs TRBV10-3 and TRBJ2-3, with 13 nucleotides matching TRBD2. The V gene's germline CDR1 is ENHRY and CDR2 SYGVKD. V trimming: 2 bases; J trimming: 4 bases; junction bases outside the gene matches: 6. CDR3 size: 17 residues. The CDR3 DNA sequence: TGTGCCATCAGTGAGCGTCGGACTAGCGGGGGACCAGATACGCAGTATTTT. Its protein is CAISERRTSGGPDTQYF.

This clonotype was found many times. This rearrangement joins TRBV15 to TRBJ1-2, with D unclear. This CDR3 region has 16 residues. V gave up 3 bases and J gave up 3 bases, with 17 bases separating them. Per germline, CDR1 LNHNV and CDR2 YYDKDF (reference sequence). CDR3 DNA sequence: TGTGCCACCAGCAGCAACCTCGGAGGGTCGGACTATGGCTACACCTTC. As protein: CATSSNLGGSDYGYTF.

This clonotype was counted many times. V usage is TRBV12-3 or TRBV12-4 and J usage is TRBJ1-2; a weak D match, TRBD1 (5 bases). This CDR3 comprises 13 residues. Deletions cut 6 bases from V and 7 bases from J, with 15 bases between. CDR3 nucleotide sequence: TGTGCCAGCAGCCCCGCCAGGGAGAGTGGCTACACCTTC. Its protein is CASSPARESGYTF.

This clonotype was observed many times. The chain employs TRBV20-1 and TRBJ1-2; 9 bases agree with TRBD1. The CDR3 covers 15 residues. Germline CDR1 and CDR2: DFQATT and SNEGSKA (reference sequence). The V and J ends lost 3 bases and 7 bases, in that order; junction bases with no gene match: 12. This chain's CDR3 is CSASKPGQGPFGYTF. The CDR3 bases are TGCAGTGCTAGTAAGCCGGGACAGGGTCCTTTTGGCTACACCTTC.

There are many counts of this clonotype. The chain carries TRBV6-6 and TRBJ2-3; D unresolved. Looked up from germline, CDR1 is MNHNY and CDR2 is SVGAGI (reference sequence). This CDR3 has 14 amino acids. V was trimmed by 7 bases and J by 0 bases, leaving 11 bases between them. CDR3 sequence: CASTYTESTDTQYF. The CDR3 DNA sequence: TGTGCCAGCACCTATACGGAGAGCACAGATACGCAGTATTTT.

This clonotype was counted many times. CDR3 coding DNA: TGTGCCAGCAGCGGACCAGCATTTGATACGCAGTATTTT. Protein product: CASSGPAFDTQYF. V is TRBV27 and J is TRBJ2-3; D is unclear. Looked up from germline, CDR1 is MNHEY and CDR2 is SMNVEV (reference sequence). This CDR3 comprises 13 residues. V lost 6 bases, J lost 6 bases, and 13 bases lay in between.

This clonotype came up many times. The genes are TRBV9 and TRBJ2-1, with unresolved D. V lost 0 bases, J lost 4 bases, and 5 bases lay in between. Germline V gene data show CDR1 as SGDLS and CDR2 as YYNGEE. The CDR3 extends over 13 amino acids. The chain's CDR3 is CASSVGEYNEQFF. CDR3 nucleotides: TGTGCCAGCAGCGTAGGGGAATACAATGAGCAGTTCTTC.

The sample holds many counts of this clonotype. The chain is built from TRBV7-8 and TRBJ2-1, with TRBD2 identical over 13 bases. Unmatched junction bases numbered 4, after V lost 1 base and J lost 7 bases. Germline CDR1 SGHVS, CDR2 FQNEAQ. The CDR3 totals 16 residues. The CDR3 DNA is TGTGCCAGCAGCTTAGTCGGACTAGCGGGGGTGAATGAGCAGTTCTTC. It translates to CASSLVGLAGVNEQFF. Full variable domain (missing parts from reference TRBV7-8 and TRBJ2-1): GAGVSQSPRYKVAKRGQDVALRCDPISGHVSLFWYQQALGQGPEFLTYFQNEAQLDKSGLPSDRFFAERPEGSVSTLKIQRTQQEDSAVYLCASSLVGLAGVNEQFFGPGTRLTVL.

This clonotype was counted at least ten times. The chain joins TRBV5-1 to TRBJ1-2, with TRBD1 matching over 8 bases. Germline loops: CDR1 SGHRS, CDR2 YFSETQ. J was trimmed by 2 bases and V by 3 bases; bases with no gene match: 3. The CDR3 runs 14 residues. In DNA form, the CDR3 reads TGCGCCAGCAGCTGGGACAGGCAAAACTATGGCTACACCTTC. This encodes CASSWDRQNYGYTF.

Many counts were recorded for this clonotype. The chain has TRBV9 and TRBJ1-6; D perhaps matches TRBD1 (5 bases). CDR1 SGDLS and CDR2 YYNGEE come from the germline V gene. The CDR3 totals 14 residues. Trimming removed 2 bases at V and 6 bases at J, with 9 bases between. Written as DNA, the CDR3 is TGTGCCAGCAGCGTCCAGGGAAGTAATTCACCCCTCCACTTT. This gives the protein CASSVQGSNSPLHF.

This clonotype has at least ten counts. This chain connects TRBV5-1 to TRBJ1-4, with a tentative D call TRBD1 (6 bases). The V gene lost 4 bases and the J gene lost 6 bases, with 22 bases spanning the gap. The CDR3 consists of 17 residues. The germline gives CDR1 SGHRS, CDR2 YFSETQ. The CDR3 here is CASSVFGGAVTDEKLFF. DNA for the CDR3: TGCGCCAGCAGCGTCTTTGGGGGCGCCGTAACGGATGAAAAACTGTTTTTT.

The table lists this clonotype with many counts. This chain uses TRBV7-2 with TRBJ1-1; TRBD1 is a possible D gene (6 bases). Germline loops: CDR1 SGHTA, CDR2 FQGNSA. Trimming left V 5 bases short and J 6 bases short, with 13 bases between. The CDR3 contains 13 residues. The CDR3 nucleotides read TGTGCCAGCAGCGGGCGGGGGCCAGCTGAAGCTTTCTTT. This codes for CASSGRGPAEAFF.

This clonotype has ten or more counts. A read error may produce the germline difference seen at one junction end. The chain has TRBV29-1 and TRBJ1-5; 9 nucleotides align to TRBD1. The length of the CDR3 is 14 residues. Per the germline V gene, CDR1 is SQVTM and CDR2 is ANQGSEA. DNA for the CDR3: TGCAGCGTTGCGGGGACAGGGAACAATCAGCCCCAGAATTTT. It encodes CSVAGTGNNQPQNF. Supplemented by reference TRBV29-1 and TRBJ1-5, the full variable domain reads SAVISQKPSRDICQRGTSLTIQCQVDSQVTMMFWYRQQPGQSLTLIATANQGSEATYESGFVIDKFPISRPNLTFSTLTVSNMSPEDSSIYLCSVAGTGNNQPQNFGDGTRLSIL.

This clonotype occurred many times. The V gene is TRBV20-1, the J gene TRBJ2-7, with D perhaps given as TRBD1 or TRBD2 (5 bases each). Germline loops: CDR1 DFQATT, CDR2 SNEGSKA (reference sequence). V dropped 0 bases and J dropped 4 bases, with 22 bases sitting between them. The CDR3 is made up of 17 amino acids. CDR3 nucleotide sequence: TGCAGTGCTAGAGACATGGGCTATGGGAGAGGGGCTTACGAGCAGTACTTC. Its protein is CSARDMGYGRGAYEQYF.

The rearrangement links TRBV10-3 to TRBJ2-1, with 7 bases identical to TRBD1. J was trimmed by 5 bases and V by 4 bases; bases with no gene match: 20. From germline, CDR1 is ENHRY and CDR2 SYGVKD. The CDR3 extends over 19 amino acids. The CDR3 DNA reads TGTGCCATCAGTGGGACCTTAGGGCTTAGGACAGGTGGAGACAATGAGCAGTTCTTC. As protein: CAISGTLGLRTGGDNEQFF.

This clonotype was counted many times. V gene TRBV7-8 combines with J gene TRBJ1-1, with D possibly being TRBD1 (6 bases). V lost 4 bases and J 4 bases, leaving 19 bases between the germline ends. The CDR3 has 16 residues. Germline loops: CDR1 SGHVS, CDR2 FQNEAQ. CDR3 nucleotide sequence: TGTGCCAGCAGCTCCCCTGCCGGGGGCGGATCCACTGAAGCTTTCTTT. Residues: CASSSPAGGGSTEAFF.

This clonotype appeared many times. CDR3 nucleotide sequence: TGTGCCACCAGCAGAGATGCGGGTCCCGAGCAGTACTTC. Protein: CATSRDAGPEQYF. The genes are TRBV15 and TRBJ2-7, with TRBD2 as a possible D gene (5 bases). The V gene lost 0 bases and the J gene lost 6 bases, with 9 bases spanning the gap. CDR3 length: 13 residues. Germline values: CDR1 LNHNV, CDR2 YYDKDF (reference sequence).

Ten or more counts support this clonotype. This CDR3 reads CASSYTLPGELFF. Here the CDR3 DNA reads TGTGCCAGCAGTTACACATTACCCGGGGAGCTGTTTTTT. The chain recombines TRBV6-5 with TRBJ2-2, with D hard to call. The CDR3 has 13 residues. Germline V gene lookup returns CDR1 MNHEY and CDR2 SVGAGI. Trimming removed 2 bases from V and 6 bases from J, with 7 bases in between.

This clonotype was picked up many times. The chain combines TRBV14 with TRBJ2-2, with D perhaps matching TRBD1 (6 bases). The ends were cut back, 5 bases at V and 0 bases at J, with 10 bases in the middle. This CDR3 contains 15 residues. The germline gives CDR1 SGHDN, CDR2 FVKESK. CDR3 nucleotide sequence: TGTGCCAGCAGCATCGGACAGTCGAACACCGGGGAGCTGTTTTTT. As protein: CASSIGQSNTGELFF.

This clonotype has a count of ten or more. The gene calls are TRBV18 and TRBJ2-6; D unclear. Per germline, CDR1 KGHSH and CDR2 LQKENI. The ends were cut back, 3 bases at V and 0 bases at J, with 9 bases in the middle. The CDR3 contains 16 residues. CDR3 sequence reads: CASSPRSHSGANVLTF. CDR3 coding DNA: TGTGCCAGCTCACCTCGCAGCCACTCTGGGGCCAACGTCCTGACTTTC.